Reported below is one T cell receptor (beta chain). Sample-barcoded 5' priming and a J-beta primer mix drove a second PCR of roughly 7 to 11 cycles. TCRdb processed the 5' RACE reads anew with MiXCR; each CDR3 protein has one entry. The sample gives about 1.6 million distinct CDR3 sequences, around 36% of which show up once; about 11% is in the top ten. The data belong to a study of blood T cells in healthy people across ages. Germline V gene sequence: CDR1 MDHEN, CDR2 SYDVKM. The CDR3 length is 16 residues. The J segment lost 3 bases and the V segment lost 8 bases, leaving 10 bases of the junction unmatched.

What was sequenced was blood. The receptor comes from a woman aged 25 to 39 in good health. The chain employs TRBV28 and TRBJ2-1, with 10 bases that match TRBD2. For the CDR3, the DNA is TGTGCCAGCCGTGGGGGAACTAGCGGGAACTACAATGAGCAGTTCTTC. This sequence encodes CASRGGTSGNYNEQFF.